This record covers a single T cell receptor (beta chain). The record originates from a study of tumor and adjacent non-tumor tissue in lung cancer. A modified ARM-PCR protocol with three rounds of nested PCR amplified TCRbeta. Each CDR3 protein is one row after TCRdb ran MiXCR on the multiplex PCR reads. Altogether around 66,000 distinct CDR3 sequences are present, 73% being singletons, with the ten largest covering 28%. No cell sorting was done before RNA was extracted from the tissue. Material for sequencing was lung tumor tissue. This sequence originates from a man aged 60-69 years with non-small cell lung cancer.

CDR3 sequence (DNA): TGTGCCAGCAGCCCTGGGACAGGAACCTACGAGCAGTACTTC. Translation: CASSPGTGTYEQYF. The chain is built from TRBV7-3 and TRBJ2-7, with TRBD1 identical over 8 bases. V was clipped by 5 bases and J by 2 bases; unmatched bases: 5. The CDR3 is made up of 14 amino acids. CDR1 is SGHTA, CDR2 FQGTGA, per germline.